This T cell receptor (beta chain) is drawn from a study of ipilimumab plus nivolumab after autologous stem cell transplantation (dated by TCRdb to the early 2020s). About the full investigation: Trial patients received a median of roughly five ipilimumab doses and about 8 nivolumab doses. Primary refractory and relapsed disease were included in the DLBCL cohort, with 18-month progression-free survival of approximately 83% and 30%, respectively. Patients in the trial were undergoing autologous transplant and had high-risk diffuse large B cell lymphoma, mature T cell lymphoma, or multiple myeloma. About 33 patients made up the trial's intent-to-treat population. Overall results and qualifications from the work: Combined checkpoint inhibition appeared tolerable as post-transplant consolidation, according to the authors' conclusion. Per the authors, a biologic rationale for further study of the post-transplant checkpoint inhibition approach was offered by T cell receptor repertoire, regulatory T cell phenotype and gut microbiota profiles.

With regard to this clone: Its antigen remains unidentified. Base qualities were left out, and no much larger clone turns up one base away.

The germline V gene provides CDR1 SGHAT and CDR2 FQNNGV. From its cysteine to its phenylalanine, the CDR3 spans 17 amino acids. Only the CDR3 region is kept as DNA, spanning 51 bases read in frame from base 1. At the junction V is shortened by 1 base and J by 0 bases, with 13 bases in between. Checkpoint therapy was initiated 14 to 28 days after autologous transplant, and ipilimumab was administered at 1 mg/kg intravenously on day 1 of selected weeks. Patients received nivolumab at 3 mg/kg intravenously on day 1 of weeks 1, 4, 7, 10, and every two weeks through week 26. This Phase Ib clinical trial tested ipilimumab plus nivolumab, a combined checkpoint inhibition, as consolidation after autologous stem cell transplantation. Library creation used the immunoSEQ multiplex PCR assay. TCRdb holds this immuneACCESS table with in-frame rearrangements only. Some clones are missing; in checked studies, unresolved V genes explain under half, and the rest has no known cause. This sample has over 75,000 clones in its table, and about 83% of those were observed once. Of the sample, approximately 2.2% falls within the top ten clones.

The chain is assembled from TRBV11-2 and TRBJ2-1, and the D gene may be TRBD1, 5 bases matching. The source of this sequence is a male donor with diffuse large B-cell lymphoma. The sample in question was PBMCs, obtained in a trial of ipilimumab plus nivolumab as post-transplant consolidation. The CDR3 reads as follows: CASSLGTLTSSYNEQFF. DNA sequence: TGTGCCAGCAGCTTAGGGACACTCACGAGCTCCTACAATGAGCAGTTCTTC.